This passage covers 31 T cell receptor beta chains from one sample sequenced in a study of T cell responses to AZD1222 COVID-19 vaccine (dated by TCRdb to the early 2020s). The library was generated by the immunoSEQ multiplex PCR assay. What TCRdb holds here is the immuneACCESS table cut down to in-frame rearrangements. Part of the clones is not present; checked against another copy, under half of the missing clones reflect an unresolved V gene, and the others are unexplained. This sample is represented by 120,000 to 150,000 clones; more than 70% of them were singletons. The ten largest clonotypes hold roughly 1.5% of the sample. Per the publication, the time point label means: about 28 days (+/-7) after the second vaccine dose. The sample consisted of peripheral blood, taken 28 days after the second AZD1222 dose. The receptors derive from an adult who received the AZD1222 COVID-19 vaccine.

This chain connects TRBV5-4 to TRBJ1-1, with TRBD1 matching over 7 bases. Losses at the gene ends were 1 base for V and 4 bases for J; bases not matched to a gene: 7. The CDR3 contains 15 residues. CDR1 SGHNT and CDR2 YYREEE come from the germline V gene (reference sequence). This chain's CDR3 is CASSLRVRGATEAFF. In nucleotides, the CDR3 is TGTGCCAGCAGCTTGCGGGTCAGGGGGGCCACTGAAGCTTTCTTT.

This clone is a singleton in its sample. The chain employs TRBV12-5 and TRBJ1-2; 8 bases are a match to TRBD1. The V gene's germline CDR1 is LGHNT and CDR2 FRNRAP. The CDR3 spans 13 residues. The ends lost 5 bases at V and 4 bases at J; junction bases unmatched: 3. The CDR3 is CASGLDRGYGYTF. CDR3 DNA sequence: TGTGCTAGTGGTCTTGACAGGGGCTATGGCTACACCTTC.

In this sample, this clone turned up once. The same CDR3 is also encoded by other DNA sequences in this sample. The chain is built from TRBV30 and TRBJ1-3, with D possibly matching TRBD1 (5 bases). Trimming took 5 bases from V and 1 from J, leaving 6 bases between them. Germline CDR1 GTSNPN, CDR2 SVGIG (reference sequence). CDR3 size: 12 residues. CDR3 amino acids: CAWGGSGNTIYF. The DNA of the CDR3 is TGTGCCTGGGGGGGGTCTGGAAACACCATATATTTT.

The chain has TRBV27 and TRBJ1-2; 10 nucleotides agree with TRBD1. Germline V gene lookup returns CDR1 MNHEY and CDR2 SMNVEV (reference sequence). V shed 5 bases, J shed 6 bases, and the junction held 3 bases outside the gene matches. The CDR3 is 13 residues long. The CDR3 nucleotides are TGTGCCAGCAGTCGACAGGGGGCTGATGGCTACACCTTC. It is translated as CASSRQGADGYTF.

V is TRBV28 and J is TRBJ2-7, with 8 bases aligning to TRBD2. Unmatched junction bases numbered 7, after V lost 6 bases and J lost 0 bases. This CDR3 is built from 15 residues. Germline CDR1 MDHEN, CDR2 SYDVKM. As DNA, the CDR3 is TGTGCCAGCAGCCTAACCGGGACTAGCTCCTACGAGCAGTACTTC. As protein: CASSLTGTSSYEQYF.

V and J are TRBV7-2 and TRBJ2-5; TRBD2 matches 9 bases. Germline loops: CDR1 SGHTA, CDR2 FQGNSA. Trimming removed 0 bases from V and 5 bases from J; junction bases left unmatched: 13. This CDR3 is built from 18 residues. CDR3 in amino acids: CASSLARGGRVFWETQYF. CDR3 DNA sequence: TGTGCCAGCAGCTTAGCGCGAGGCGGGAGGGTCTTTTGGGAGACCCAGTACTTC.

The V and J genes are TRBV29-1 and TRBJ1-5, with a possible D match to TRBD1 (5 bases). The CDR3 length is 14 residues. The germline CDR1 and CDR2 sequences are SQVTM and ANQGSEA. V lost 7 bases and J lost 2, with 15 bases in between. CDR3 nucleotides: TGCAGCGCCAGGTTGGGGGATCGCAATCAGCCCCAGCATTTT. Protein: CSARLGDRNQPQHF.

The rearrangement links TRBV19 to TRBJ2-7, with D possibly matching TRBD2 (5 bases). The CDR3 runs 17 residues. Trimming removed 5 bases from V and 5 bases from J, with 25 bases in between. Germline V gene lookup returns CDR1 LNHDA and CDR2 SQIVND (reference sequence). The CDR3 sequence is CASSPSGKATTVHEQYF. The CDR3 DNA sequence: TGTGCCAGTAGTCCCTCCGGGAAAGCCACGACGGTACACGAGCAGTACTTC.

The chain recombines TRBV4-3 with TRBJ1-4; D is ambiguous. This CDR3 is 14 amino acids long. Trimming took off 3 bases at V and 9 bases at J, with 14 bases between the two ends. Germline V lookup: CDR1 LGHNA, CDR2 YSLEER. The DNA of the CDR3 is TGCGCCAGCAGCCAGGATTGGTTGGGCCAAAAACTGTTTTTT. It is translated as CASSQDWLGQKLFF.

This clone was picked up a small number of times. This chain uses TRBV4-3 with TRBJ2-5; tentatively, D is TRBD1 (5 bases). V was cut by 1 base and J by 5 bases, with 11 bases left in between. The CDR3 spans 14 residues. The germline gives CDR1 LGHNA, CDR2 YSLEER. As DNA, the CDR3 is TGCGCCAGCAGCCAAGGGTGGGGCACGGAGACCCAGTACTTC. Amino acids: CASSQGWGTETQYF.

The chain recombines TRBV11-2 with TRBJ1-2; no clear D. The CDR3 runs 14 residues. Trimming cost V 0 bases and J 4 bases, with 9 bases left between them. Looked up from germline, CDR1 is SGHAT and CDR2 is FQNNGV. CDR3 sequence: CASSLERVGYGYTF. The CDR3 coding sequence is TGTGCCAGCAGCTTAGAGCGGGTTGGCTATGGCTACACCTTC.

The J gene is TRBJ1-2, the V gene TRBV27; weak D call: TRBD1 (6 bases). Germline lookup yields CDR1 MNHEY and CDR2 SMNVEV (reference sequence). V dropped 7 bases and J dropped 4 bases, with 16 bases sitting between them. The CDR3 runs to 14 residues. CDR3 DNA sequence: TGTGCCAGCACGAATGCAGGGGCGGGCTATGGCTACACCTTC. Translating it yields CASTNAGAGYGYTF.

This clone occurred a few times. The chain carries TRBV4-1 and TRBJ1-1, with 7 bases identical to TRBD1. The CDR3 contains 15 residues. The germline CDR1 and CDR2 sequences are MGHRA and YSYEKL. Trimming cost V 6 bases and J 3 bases; bases outside gene matches: 10. CDR3 sequence: CASSYRGVKDTEAFF. The CDR3 bases are TGCGCCAGCAGTTACAGGGGAGTAAAGGACACTGAAGCTTTCTTT.

This sequence joins TRBV5-4 and TRBJ2-5; 7 nucleotides match TRBD2. CDR1 and CDR2 from the germline V gene are SGHNT and YYREEE (reference sequence). Trimming took 1 base from V and 5 from J; bases not matched to a gene: 5. This CDR3 is built from 14 residues. For the CDR3, the DNA is TGTGCCAGCAGCTTGACTAGCGCTTTGGAGACCCAGTACTTC. Residues: CASSLTSALETQYF.

The chain employs TRBV5-4 and TRBJ1-2; the match to TRBD1 covers 10 bases. CDR1 and CDR2 (germline): SGHNT, YYREEE (reference sequence). This CDR3 spans 16 amino acids. V trimming: 4 bases; J trimming: 4 bases; junction bases outside the gene matches: 10. CDR3 sequence reads: CASSPGGQGVGYGYTF. CDR3 bases: TGTGCCAGCAGCCCGGGAGGACAGGGGGTTGGCTATGGCTACACCTTC. The full variable domain, with the rest looked up from reference TRBV5-4 and TRBJ1-2, is ETGVTQSPTHLIKTRGQQVTLRCSSQSGHNTVSWYQQALGQGPQFIFQYYREEENGRGNFPPRFSGLQFPNYSSELNVNALELDDSALYLCASSPGGQGVGYGYTFGSGTRLTVV.

CDR3 sequence (DNA): TGTGCCAGCAGCCCTGGGGGGCTGAAGGCTAAAAATCAGCCCCAGCATTTT. Translated, it gives CASSPGGLKAKNQPQHF. This chain uses TRBV7-9 with TRBJ1-5; D possibly corresponds to TRBD1 (6 bases). CDR3 length: 17 residues. Trimming stripped 5 bases from V and 4 bases from J, with 21 bases between. Germline V gene sequence: CDR1 SEHNR, CDR2 FQNEAQ (reference sequence).

The sample holds one count of this clone. The chain joins TRBV7-2 to TRBJ1-1; 7 bases line up with TRBD1. The CDR3 is 13 residues long. Per the germline V gene, CDR1 is SGHTA and CDR2 is FQGNSA. Trimming removed 6 bases from V and 5 bases from J; junction bases left unmatched: 6. CDR3 in DNA: TGTGCCAGCAGATTTCAGGGGGGAACTGAAGCTTTCTTT. Translated, it gives CASRFQGGTEAFF.

This chain connects TRBV6-5 to TRBJ1-3; TRBD1 is a possible D gene (5 bases). CDR1 is MNHEY and CDR2 is SVGAGI in the germline V gene. The CDR3 loop spans 13 amino acids. Trimming stripped 10 bases from V and 4 bases from J, with 14 bases between. Written as DNA, the CDR3 is TGTGCCACCGGGACTCACGGGGGAAACACCATATATTTT. Residues: CATGTHGGNTIYF.

This clone was detected once. The CDR3 nucleotides read TGTGCCAGCAGCGCTAGTGCCGGGGGGACTGTTGACTATGGCTACACCTTC. Translation gives CASSASAGGTVDYGYTF. The chain joins TRBV9 to TRBJ1-2, with a weak D call TRBD1 (5 bases). The CDR3 has 17 amino acids. From germline, CDR1 is SGDLS and CDR2 YYNGEE. Between the trimmed V and J ends, which lost 3 bases and 3 bases, there was a span of 21 bases.

CDR3 DNA sequence: TGCGCCAGCCACGGCGGCGGGGGCGAGCAGTACTTC. Encoded protein: CASHGGGGEQYF. The rearrangement joins TRBV5-1 to TRBJ2-7; 7 bases are a match to TRBD2. J lost 6 bases, V lost 7 bases, and 7 bases had no gene match. The V gene's germline CDR1 is SGHRS and CDR2 YFSETQ. This CDR3 contains 12 residues.

J is TRBJ2-5 and V is TRBV18; D is unclear. The germline CDR1 and CDR2 sequences are KGHSH and LQKENI. V was trimmed by 0 bases and J by 4 bases, leaving 9 bases between them. There are 14 residues in the CDR3. CDR3: CASSPPARRETQYF. DNA of the CDR3: TGTGCCAGCTCACCACCGGCAAGAAGAGAGACCCAGTACTTC.

The chain has TRBV6-2 or TRBV6-3 and TRBJ2-7; D unresolved. Germline V gene sequence: CDR1 MNHEY, CDR2 SVGEGT. Between the trimmed V and J ends, which lost 5 bases and 7 bases, there was a span of 15 bases. The CDR3 spans 13 residues. CDR3 sequence (DNA): TGTGCCAGCAGTGGGATCTACGGCGGAGAGCAGTACTTC. Its protein is CASSGIYGGEQYF.

This clone was seen more than once but under ten times. This chain joins TRBV28 and TRBJ2-2; the match to TRBD2 covers 12 bases. From germline, CDR1 is MDHEN and CDR2 SYDVKM. The CDR3 runs to 18 residues. V shed 6 bases, J shed 1 base, and the junction held 9 bases outside the gene matches. The CDR3 here is CASRPRTSGIWNTGELFF. The CDR3 DNA sequence: TGTGCCAGCAGACCACGGACTAGCGGGATTTGGAACACCGGGGAGCTGTTTTTT.

This sequence joins TRBV6-2 or TRBV6-3 and TRBJ2-2; 8 bases agree with TRBD1. Germline V CDR1 and CDR2: MNHEY, SVGEGT. The V and J ends lost 4 bases and 6 bases, in that order; junction bases with no gene match: 7. The CDR3 consists of 15 residues. CDR3 sequence (DNA): TGTGCCAGCAGTTTTGGACGGACAGGGCCCGGGGAGCTGTTTTTT. Protein: CASSFGRTGPGELFF.

V and J are TRBV11-3 and TRBJ2-1, with unresolved D. This CDR3 spans 13 amino acids. The V end lost 3 bases, the J end lost 8 bases, and 11 bases lay between the germline ends. Germline V CDR1 and CDR2: SGHNT, YENEEA. In DNA form, the CDR3 reads TGTGCCAGCAGCTTCCGTCCCGGCTATGAGCAGTTCTTC. Protein product: CASSFRPGYEQFF. Variable domain in full (rest from reference TRBV11-3 and TRBJ2-1): EAGVVQSPRYKIIEKKQPVAFWCNPISGHNTLYWYLQNLGQGPELLIRYENEEAVDDSQLPKDRFSAERLKGVDSTLKIQPAELGDSAVYLCASSFRPGYEQFFGPGTRLTVL.

A single count supports this clone. CDR3 coding DNA: TGCGCCAGCAGCCAATTTTTAGGCCAGATTCTTAACACCGGGGAGCTGTTTTTT. Protein: CASSQFLGQILNTGELFF. This chain links TRBV4-1 with TRBJ2-2; D gene uncertain. The V gene's germline CDR1 is MGHRA and CDR2 YSYEKL. The length of the CDR3 is 18 residues. Trimming took 2 bases from V and 2 from J, leaving 18 bases between them.

The rearrangement joins TRBV24-1 to TRBJ2-7; D tentatively reads TRBD1 or TRBD2 (5 bases each). CDR3 length: 16 residues. V was cut by 4 bases and J by 4 bases, with 19 bases left in between. CDR1 KGHDR and CDR2 SFDVKD come from the germline V gene. The CDR3 bases are TGTGCCACCAGTGACCCTTCGGGGCTAGGGGATTACGAGCAGTACTTC. Encoded protein: CATSDPSGLGDYEQYF.

This chain uses TRBV28 with TRBJ1-2, with D uncertain. The CDR3 is made up of 16 amino acids. Germline CDR1 and CDR2: MDHEN and SYDVKM. Trimming removed 2 bases from V and 3 bases from J, with 16 bases in between. The DNA for the CDR3 is TGTGCCAGCAGTTTAAGGGCCGCACTGAAGCACTATGGCTACACCTTC. Translated: CASSLRAALKHYGYTF.

The chain uses TRBV19 and TRBJ2-7; D could derive from TRBD1 or TRBD2 (5 bases each). Germline values: CDR1 LNHDA, CDR2 SQIVND (reference sequence). V lost 3 bases to trimming and J lost 2 bases, with 17 bases between them. The CDR3 is made up of 16 amino acids. The CDR3 is CASSIQGQGPPYEQYF. The CDR3 coding sequence is TGTGCCAGTAGTATTCAAGGGCAGGGACCACCCTACGAGCAGTACTTC.

V and J are TRBV6-5 and TRBJ2-1; a weak D match, TRBD2 (5 bases). Trimming took 4 bases from V and 3 from J, leaving 16 bases between them. Germline V lookup: CDR1 MNHEY, CDR2 SVGAGI. The CDR3 contains 16 residues. The CDR3, as DNA: TGTGCCAGCAGTTCCCTAAGCGAGCGGAGCTACAATGAGCAGTTCTTC. Residues: CASSSLSERSYNEQFF.

The rearrangement uses TRBV30 and TRBJ2-1; D is undetermined. Germline values: CDR1 GTSNPN, CDR2 SVGIG (reference sequence). Trimming removed 5 bases from V and 8 bases from J, with 13 bases in between. The CDR3 sequence is 12 residues long. The CDR3 nucleotides are TGTGCCTGGGCCTTTCTGGGCTATGAGCAGTTCTTC. This sequence encodes CAWAFLGYEQFF. Full variable domain (outside the CDR3, taken from reference TRBV30 and TRBJ2-1): SQTIHQWPATLVQPVGSPLSLECTVEGTSNPNLYWYRQAAGRGLQLLFYSVGIGQISSEVPQNLSASRPQDRQFILSSKKLLLSDSGFYLCAWAFLGYEQFFGPGTRLTVL.